The text below deals with one TCR beta chain. No antigen is known for it. It has no much larger one-base neighbor in the sample; base qualities were not kept. The record originates from a study of blood T cell repertoires in COVID-19 (dated by TCRdb to 2018 to 2020). For the wider study: Samples covering the acute and convalescent phases of COVID-19 were provided by collaborators in the United States, Italy and Spain. The prospective study material was composed of cDNA or gDNA derived from T cells, B-cell-depleted T cells, or PBMCs. Deeply sampled blood TCRbeta repertoires from subjects exposed to, actively infected with, or recovered from COVID-19 were included in the dataset. The repertoires were made available in a free public database intended to serve as a resource for research on the immune response to SARS-CoV-2. The samples were drawn from the first 160 participants of the ongoing ImmuneRACE study and from over 950 subjects provided by 6 global collaborators. Sample metadata almost always included a de-identified subject ID, COVID-19 status, age in years and sex. Where available, HLA class I and class II types were taken from metadata supplied by the sample provider and were not determined by assay-based typing. Results the study describes overall, beyond this receptor: The quantity of clinical and demographic metadata differed by source and by participant and was supplied without curation.

TCRbeta CDR3 regions were amplified from genomic DNA using the immunoSEQ Assay, a bias-controlled multiplex PCR. In the source study's methods: Within the assay, amplification of reference gene primers was used to estimate how many nucleated cells each sample contained. To quantify the absolute abundance of each unique TCRbeta CDR3 rearrangement, sequence reads were collapsed and filtered. For each sample, productive Simpson clonality was calculated by taking the square root of Simpson's diversity index across productive rearrangements. TCRdb holds this immuneACCESS table with in-frame rearrangements only. Some clones are missing; in checked studies, unresolved V genes explain under half, and the rest has no known cause. Clone size and V and J calls were adopted from that table, with D and trimming inferred from the DNA. In this sample the table shows about 410,000 clones, about 89% of which occur a single time. The ten largest make up approximately 1.5% of the sample.

CDR1 and CDR2 are read off the germline V gene as SNHLY and FYNNEI. V ends up 8 bases short and J 4 bases short, with an unmatched junction base count of 10. The CDR3 goes from the cysteine to the phenylalanine over 14 residues. Only CDR3 DNA remains: 42 bases, in frame from the first base. One collaborating source in Seattle enrolled patients during active infection and followed them longitudinally through the course of disease. Collaborating institutions collected whole blood in K2EDTA tubes following their own protocols. For TCRbeta analysis, collaborators shipped samples as frozen whole blood, isolated PBMCs, or DNA extracted from either of those sample types.

The chain joins TRBV2 to TRBJ1-1; the junction holds 7 bases that match TRBD1. The TCR originated in a woman aged 40-49 years with COVID-19, enrolled during active disease. Sequenced sample: peripheral blood. Here the CDR3 is given as CASGVDRVSTEAFF. Read as DNA, the sequence is TGTGCCAGCGGGGTAGACAGGGTTAGCACTGAAGCTTTCTTT. The reference TRBV2 and TRBJ1-1 proteins fill in what lies around the CDR3, so the full variable domain reads EPEVTQTPSHQVTQMGQEVILRCVPISNHLYFYWYRQILGQKVEFLVSFYNNEISEKSEIFDDQFSVERPDGSNFTLKIRSTKLEDSAMYFCASGVDRVSTEAFFGQGTRLTVV.